Shown below are 24 T cell receptor beta chains from a single sample sequenced in a study of T cells after posttransplantation cyclophosphamide. TCRdb's table, derived via immunoSEQ multiplex PCR, lists solely in-frame clones and lacks some. The sample yields 45,000 to 65,000 clones, just over 85% seen once. The sequenced material came from PBMCs. These receptor sequences come from a man aged 25-40 years with a blood cancer, CMV-positive, and with a related stem cell donor.

This chain joins TRBV6-6 and TRBJ2-2, with a possible D match to TRBD2 (5 bases). Germline CDR1 MNHNY, CDR2 SVGAGI (reference sequence). The CDR3 contains 14 residues. V lost 6 bases and J 1 base, leaving 9 bases between the germline ends. This CDR3 is CASRPDLNTGELFF. DNA of the CDR3: TGTGCCAGCAGACCGGACTTGAACACCGGGGAGCTGTTTTTT.

The chain has TRBV5-6 and TRBJ2-1, with 7 positions matching TRBD2. The V gene's germline CDR1 is SGHDT and CDR2 YYEEEE. The CDR3 length is 13 residues. V shed 1 base and J 13 bases; nucleotides not matched to a gene: 8. The CDR3 bases are TGTGCCAGCAGCTTGACGACTAGCTCCGCCCAGTTCTTC. As protein: CASSLTTSSAQFF.

The chain couples TRBV2 to TRBJ2-7; 10 nucleotides agree with TRBD2. The V gene's germline CDR1 is SNHLY and CDR2 FYNNEI. This CDR3 has 15 amino acids. The trim removed 6 bases at V and 2 bases at J, leaving 7 bases unmatched. The CDR3 sequence is CASRETSGKAYEQYF. CDR3 nucleotide sequence: TGTGCCAGCAGAGAAACTAGCGGGAAGGCCTACGAGCAGTACTTC.

This clone has just one count. The V gene is TRBV11-3, the J gene TRBJ2-2, with D perhaps TRBD1 (6 bases). Looked up from germline, CDR1 is SGHNT and CDR2 is YENEEA. V was cut by 7 bases and J by 6 bases, with 21 bases left in between. The CDR3 has 16 amino acids. CDR3 sequence reads: CASTDPGTLQSGELFF. CDR3 sequence (DNA): TGTGCCAGCACCGACCCCGGGACACTTCAATCCGGGGAGCTGTTTTTT.

The count of this clone is one. J is TRBJ2-1 and V is TRBV9; possible D gene TRBD1, 7 bases. This CDR3 spans 15 amino acids. V was pared by 3 bases and J by 4 bases, with 14 bases between. Germline V lookup: CDR1 SGDLS, CDR2 YYNGEE. The chain's CDR3 is CASSASQGRYNEQFF. The CDR3 nucleotides are TGTGCCAGCAGCGCATCACAGGGGAGGTACAATGAGCAGTTCTTC.

The chain combines TRBV19 with TRBJ1-3; D uncertain. CDR3 length: 14 residues. Germline lookup yields CDR1 LNHDA and CDR2 SQIVND (reference sequence). With 6 bases removed from V and 0 bases from J, the gap between germline ends came to 9 bases. The CDR3 reads CASRHVSSGNTIYF. In DNA, the CDR3 is TGTGCCAGTAGGCACGTTAGCTCTGGAAACACCATATATTTT.

This chain links TRBV21-1 with TRBJ2-7; the D call of TRBD2 is as the table states it, not checked on the DNA. TRBV21-1 is a recognized pseudogene. The CDR3 covers 20 residues. The CDR3 sequence: CASSSTGTYDTGASGPPLHF. The DNA for the CDR3 is TGTGCCAGCAGCAGCACCGGGACGTACGATACAGGGGCTAGCGGGCCCCCCTTGCACTTC.

The gene calls are TRBV30 and TRBJ1-3, with a weak D call TRBD1 (6 bases). The CDR3 covers 15 residues. CDR1 is GTSNPN and CDR2 is SVGIG in the germline V gene (reference sequence). Deletions cut 0 bases from V and 2 bases from J, with 11 bases between. The CDR3 DNA is TGTGCCTGGAGTGTTATGTCAGGGGCTGGAAACACCATATATTTT. It specifies CAWSVMSGAGNTIYF.

This clone was observed a single time. The gene calls are TRBV5-5 and TRBJ1-2, with 9 positions matching TRBD1. Trimming removed 0 bases from V and 4 bases from J; junction bases left unmatched: 10. The length of the CDR3 is 17 residues. Looked up from germline, CDR1 is SGHKS and CDR2 is YYEKEE (reference sequence). The CDR3 reads CASSLVPGTGSGYGYTF. In DNA, the CDR3 is TGTGCCAGCAGCTTGGTTCCCGGGACAGGGAGTGGCTATGGCTACACCTTC.

The gene calls are TRBV7-9 and TRBJ2-6, with D possibly TRBD2 on 6 matching bases. Germline-derived CDR1 and CDR2 are SEHNR and FQNEAQ (reference sequence). The CDR3 extends over 10 amino acids. The CDR3 DNA sequence: TGTGCGGGGGGAGTCAACGTCCTGACTTTC. Its protein is CAGGVNVLTF.

The chain is built from TRBV5-1 and TRBJ2-1, with a tentative D call TRBD2 (5 bases). The CDR3 sequence is 15 residues long. Germline values: CDR1 SGHRS, CDR2 YFSETQ. V lost 1 base and J lost 5, with 13 bases in between. CDR3 bases: TGCGCCAGCAGCTTGTACGGGGTACGGGACAATGAGCAGTTCTTC. It yields the protein CASSLYGVRDNEQFF.

In its sample, this clone is medium-sized. The rearrangement links TRBV6-4 to TRBJ2-2, with a tentative D call TRBD1 (6 bases). The CDR3 length is 15 residues. In germline, CDR1 is MRHNA, CDR2 SNTAGT. V gave up 3 bases and J gave up 2 bases, with 10 bases separating them. CDR3 protein: CASSEETGNTGELFF. The CDR3 DNA sequence: TGTGCCAGCAGTGAAGAGACAGGAAACACCGGGGAGCTGTTTTTT.

The chain uses TRBV10-3 and TRBJ2-6; 13 nucleotides line up with TRBD2. The V segment lost 3 bases and the J segment 0 bases; nucleotides outside the gene matches: 2. This CDR3 has 18 amino acids. CDR1 is ENHRY and CDR2 is SYGVKD in the germline V gene. The CDR3 region is CAISDGTSGTSGANVLTF. Written as DNA, the CDR3 is TGTGCCATCAGTGACGGGACTAGCGGGACCTCTGGGGCCAACGTCCTGACTTTC.

The chain employs TRBV7-9 and TRBJ1-1; D possibly corresponds to TRBD1 (5 bases). Between the trimmed V and J ends, which lost 3 bases and 7 bases, there was a span of 15 bases. This CDR3 region has 14 residues. Germline values: CDR1 SEHNR, CDR2 FQNEAQ (reference sequence). DNA of the CDR3: TGTGCCAGCAGCTTGGTAGGCCTTGACAGTGAAGCTTTCTTT. Translation: CASSLVGLDSEAFF.

The V and J genes are TRBV7-3 and TRBJ2-7; D not certain. Trimming cost V 5 bases and J 6 bases, with 20 bases left between them. Germline V gene sequence: CDR1 SGHTA, CDR2 FQGTGA. The CDR3 has 15 amino acids. The CDR3 is CASSLVANLGTEQYF. DNA for the CDR3: TGTGCCAGCAGCCTAGTTGCCAACCTAGGAACCGAGCAGTACTTC.

The V gene is TRBV28, the J gene TRBJ2-1; 9 nucleotides line up with TRBD2. The CDR3 spans 16 residues. Germline values: CDR1 MDHEN, CDR2 SYDVKM. The ends lost 5 bases at V and 0 bases at J; junction bases unmatched: 5. CDR3: CASSLTGLASYNEQFF. The DNA for the CDR3 is TGTGCCAGCAGTCTTACGGGACTAGCCTCCTACAATGAGCAGTTCTTC. Drawing the rest from reference TRBV28 and TRBJ2-1, the complete variable domain is DVKVTQSSRYLVKRTGEKVFLECVQDMDHENMFWYRQDPGLGLRLIYFSYDVKMKEKGDIPEGYSVSREKKERFSLILESASTNQTSMYLCASSLTGLASYNEQFFGPGTRLTVL.

The chain joins TRBV5-4 to TRBJ1-1; 7 bases map to TRBD1. V dropped 4 bases and J dropped 1; count of bases not matched to a gene: 7. There are 15 residues in the CDR3. The germline CDR1 and CDR2 sequences are SGHNT and YYREEE (reference sequence). The DNA of the CDR3 is TGTGCCAGCAGCGAACAGGGGAGGTGGAACACTGAAGCTTTCTTT. Protein product: CASSEQGRWNTEAFF.

This chain uses TRBV29-1 with TRBJ1-2; TRBD1 matches 9 bases. V shed 6 bases, J shed 5 bases, and the junction held 13 bases outside the gene matches. Per the germline V gene, CDR1 is SQVTM and CDR2 is ANQGSEA. CDR3 length equals 15 residues. Written as DNA, the CDR3 is TGCAGCGTGGAAACCGGGACAGGGAAGGAGTATGGCTACACCTTC. The encoded protein is CSVETGTGKEYGYTF.

V gene TRBV30 combines with J gene TRBJ2-7; a weak D match, TRBD1 (6 bases). Deletions cut 4 bases from V and 4 bases from J, with 11 bases between. Germline V gene sequence: CDR1 GTSNPN, CDR2 SVGIG (reference sequence). The CDR3 extends over 12 amino acids. CDR3 loop: CAWNPGQYEQYF. The DNA of the CDR3 is TGTGCCTGGAACCCCGGACAGTACGAGCAGTACTTC.

The gene calls are TRBV7-8 and TRBJ2-7; D ambiguous. Germline lookup yields CDR1 SGHVS and CDR2 FQNEAQ. The V gene lost 4 bases and the J gene lost 1 base, with 23 bases spanning the gap. CDR3 length equals 18 residues. The CDR3 loop reads CASSSRLLTSSTSYEQYF. DNA of the CDR3: TGTGCCAGCAGCTCCAGACTCCTGACGTCCTCTACATCCTACGAGCAGTACTTC. The full variable domain, its missing parts supplied by reference TRBV7-8 and TRBJ2-7, is GAGVSQSPRYKVAKRGQDVALRCDPISGHVSLFWYQQALGQGPEFLTYFQNEAQLDKSGLPSDRFFAERPEGSVSTLKIQRTQQEDSAVYLCASSSRLLTSSTSYEQYFGPGTRLTVT.

V gene TRBV15 combines with J gene TRBJ2-3; TRBD1 is a possible D gene (5 bases). V shed 4 bases and J shed 6 bases, with 11 bases lying between them. Per the germline V gene, CDR1 is LNHNV and CDR2 is YYDKDF (reference sequence). This CDR3 has 13 amino acids. In DNA form, the CDR3 reads TGTGCCACCAGCACGGTTCCAGGGGATACGCAGTATTTT. This sequence encodes CATSTVPGDTQYF.

The chain joins TRBV4-1 to TRBJ1-1; D unclear. Looked up from germline, CDR1 is MGHRA and CDR2 is YSYEKL. With 1 base removed from V and 5 bases from J, the gap between germline ends came to 11 bases. The CDR3 loop spans 14 amino acids. Here the CDR3 DNA reads TGCGCCAGCAGCCAAGTTACGGGTTCTACTGAAGCTTTCTTT. Residues: CASSQVTGSTEAFF.

The V gene is TRBV29-1, the J gene TRBJ1-2; D unresolved. V was cut by 3 bases and J by 4 bases, with 15 bases left in between. This CDR3 contains 14 residues. Per germline, CDR1 SQVTM and CDR2 ANQGSEA. The CDR3 sequence: CSVEVYPGSYGYTF. The CDR3 DNA reads as TGCAGCGTTGAGGTTTATCCGGGATCCTATGGCTACACCTTC. Full variable domain (outside the CDR3, taken from reference TRBV29-1 and TRBJ1-2): SAVISQKPSRDICQRGTSLTIQCQVDSQVTMMFWYRQQPGQSLTLIATANQGSEATYESGFVIDKFPISRPNLTFSTLTVSNMSPEDSSIYLCSVEVYPGSYGYTFGSGTRLTVV.

V usage is TRBV15 and J usage is TRBJ1-1, with D hard to call. V was cut by 0 bases and J by 10 bases, with 9 bases left in between. CDR1 and CDR2 (germline): LNHNV, YYDKDF (reference sequence). The length of the CDR3 is 12 residues. The CDR3: CATSREVGRAFF. CDR3 DNA: TGTGCCACCAGCAGAGAGGTAGGGAGAGCTTTCTTT. The entire variable domain, with the rest obtained from reference TRBV15 and TRBJ1-1, is as follows: DAMVIQNPRYQVTQFGKPVTLSCSQTLNHNVMYWYQQKSSQAPKLLFHYYDKDFNNEADTPDNFQSRRPNTSFCFLDIRSPGLGDTAMYLCATSREVGRAFFGQGTRLTVV.